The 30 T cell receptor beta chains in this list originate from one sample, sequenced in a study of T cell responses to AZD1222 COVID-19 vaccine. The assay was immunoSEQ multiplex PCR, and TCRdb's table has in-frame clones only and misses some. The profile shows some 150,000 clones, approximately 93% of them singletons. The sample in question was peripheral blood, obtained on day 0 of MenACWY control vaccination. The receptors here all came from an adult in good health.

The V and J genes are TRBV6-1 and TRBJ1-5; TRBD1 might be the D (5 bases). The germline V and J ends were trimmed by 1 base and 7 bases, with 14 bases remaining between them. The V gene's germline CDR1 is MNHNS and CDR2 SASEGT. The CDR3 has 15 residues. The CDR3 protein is CASSEVGVLGQPQHF. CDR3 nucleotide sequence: TGTGCCAGCAGTGAAGTAGGGGTACTAGGACAGCCCCAGCATTTT.

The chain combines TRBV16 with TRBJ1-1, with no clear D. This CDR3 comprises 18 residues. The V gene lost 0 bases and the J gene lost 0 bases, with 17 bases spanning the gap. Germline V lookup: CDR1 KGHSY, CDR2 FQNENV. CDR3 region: CASSQSMGFGSLNTEAFF. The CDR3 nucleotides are TGTGCCAGCAGCCAATCTATGGGTTTTGGCAGTCTGAACACTGAAGCTTTCTTT.

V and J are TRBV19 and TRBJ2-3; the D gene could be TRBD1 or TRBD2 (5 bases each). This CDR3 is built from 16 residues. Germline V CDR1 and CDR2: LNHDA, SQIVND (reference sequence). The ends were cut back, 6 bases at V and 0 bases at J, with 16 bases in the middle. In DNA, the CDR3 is TGTGCCAGTAGCCCCTTGAGGGGCTCGAGCACAGATACGCAGTATTTT. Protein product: CASSPLRGSSTDTQYF.

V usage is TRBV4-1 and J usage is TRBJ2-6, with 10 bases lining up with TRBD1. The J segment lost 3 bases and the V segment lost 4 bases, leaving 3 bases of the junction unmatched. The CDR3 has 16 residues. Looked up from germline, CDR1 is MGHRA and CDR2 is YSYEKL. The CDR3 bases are TGCGCCAGCAGCCGGGGACAGGGGAATGGGGCCAACGTCCTGACTTTC. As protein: CASSRGQGNGANVLTF.

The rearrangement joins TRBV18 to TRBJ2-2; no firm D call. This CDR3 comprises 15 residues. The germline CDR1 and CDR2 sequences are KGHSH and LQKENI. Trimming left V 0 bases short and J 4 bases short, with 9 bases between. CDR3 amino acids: CASSPPSVGTGELFF. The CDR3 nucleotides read TGTGCCAGCTCACCACCGTCGGTTGGCACCGGGGAGCTGTTTTTT. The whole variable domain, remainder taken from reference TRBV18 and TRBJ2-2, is NAGVMQNPRHLVRRRGQEARLRCSPMKGHSHVYWYRQLPEEGLKFMVYLQKENIIDESGMPKERFSAEFPKEGPSILRIQQVVRGDSAAYFCASSPPSVGTGELFFGEGSRLTVL.

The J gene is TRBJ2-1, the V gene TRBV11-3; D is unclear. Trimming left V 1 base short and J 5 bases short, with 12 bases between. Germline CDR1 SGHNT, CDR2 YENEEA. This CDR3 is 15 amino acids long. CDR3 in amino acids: CASSLGRSSNNEQFF. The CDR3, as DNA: TGTGCCAGCAGCTTAGGTCGGTCTAGTAACAATGAGCAGTTCTTC. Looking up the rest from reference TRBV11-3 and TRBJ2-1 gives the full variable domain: EAGVVQSPRYKIIEKKQPVAFWCNPISGHNTLYWYLQNLGQGPELLIRYENEEAVDDSQLPKDRFSAERLKGVDSTLKIQPAELGDSAVYLCASSLGRSSNNEQFFGPGTRLTVL.

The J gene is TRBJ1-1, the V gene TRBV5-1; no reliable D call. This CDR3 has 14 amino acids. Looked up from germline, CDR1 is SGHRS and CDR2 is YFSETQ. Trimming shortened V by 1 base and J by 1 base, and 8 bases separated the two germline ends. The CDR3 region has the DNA TGCGCCAGCAGCTTGTACGATACGAACACTGAAGCTTTCTTT. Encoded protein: CASSLYDTNTEAFF.

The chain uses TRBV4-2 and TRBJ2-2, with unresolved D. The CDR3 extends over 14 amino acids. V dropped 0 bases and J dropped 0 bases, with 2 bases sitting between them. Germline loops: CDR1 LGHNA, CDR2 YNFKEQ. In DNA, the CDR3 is TGTGCCAGCAGCCAAGATCCGAACACCGGGGAGCTGTTTTTT. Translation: CASSQDPNTGELFF.

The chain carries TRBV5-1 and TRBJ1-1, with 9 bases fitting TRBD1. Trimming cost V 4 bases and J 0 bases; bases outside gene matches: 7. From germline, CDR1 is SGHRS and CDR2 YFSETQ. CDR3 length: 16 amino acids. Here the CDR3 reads CASSPGTGPMNTEAFF. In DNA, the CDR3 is TGCGCCAGCAGCCCGGGGACAGGGCCAATGAACACTGAAGCTTTCTTT.

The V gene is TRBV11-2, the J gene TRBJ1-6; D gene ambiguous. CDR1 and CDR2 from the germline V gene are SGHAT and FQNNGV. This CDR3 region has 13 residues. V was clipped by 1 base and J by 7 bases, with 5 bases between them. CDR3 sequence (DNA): TGTGCCAGCAGCTTAGCAGAGAATTCACCCCTCCACTTT. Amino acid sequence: CASSLAENSPLHF.

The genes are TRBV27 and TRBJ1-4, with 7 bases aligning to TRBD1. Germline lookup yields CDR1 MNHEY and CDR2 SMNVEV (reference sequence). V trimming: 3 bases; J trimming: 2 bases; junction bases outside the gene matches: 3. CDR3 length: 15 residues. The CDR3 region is CASSLTGMTNEKLFF. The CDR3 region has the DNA TGTGCCAGCAGTTTGACAGGGATGACTAATGAAAAACTGTTTTTT.

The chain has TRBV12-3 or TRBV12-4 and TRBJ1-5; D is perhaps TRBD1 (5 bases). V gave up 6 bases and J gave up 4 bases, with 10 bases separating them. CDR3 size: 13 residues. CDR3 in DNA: TGTGCCAGCAGCTGGGGGGTAAATCAGCCCCAGCATTTT. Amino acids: CASSWGVNQPQHF.

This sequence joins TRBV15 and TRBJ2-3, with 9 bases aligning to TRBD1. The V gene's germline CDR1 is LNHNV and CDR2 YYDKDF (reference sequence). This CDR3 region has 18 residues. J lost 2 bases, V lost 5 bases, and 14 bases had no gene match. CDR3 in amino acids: CATSVEQGARLITDTQYF. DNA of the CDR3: TGTGCCACCAGCGTCGAACAGGGGGCCCGACTTATCACAGATACGCAGTATTTT. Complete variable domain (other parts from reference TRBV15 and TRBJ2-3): DAMVIQNPRYQVTQFGKPVTLSCSQTLNHNVMYWYQQKSSQAPKLLFHYYDKDFNNEADTPDNFQSRRPNTSFCFLDIRSPGLGDTAMYLCATSVEQGARLITDTQYFGPGTRLTVL.

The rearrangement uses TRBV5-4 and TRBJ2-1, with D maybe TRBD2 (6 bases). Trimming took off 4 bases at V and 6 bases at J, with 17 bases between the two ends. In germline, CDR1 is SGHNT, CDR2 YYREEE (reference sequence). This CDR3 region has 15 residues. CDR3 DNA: TGTGCCAGCAGCATGGGACTCCTGTTGGCCAATGAGCAGTTCTTC. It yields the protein CASSMGLLLANEQFF.

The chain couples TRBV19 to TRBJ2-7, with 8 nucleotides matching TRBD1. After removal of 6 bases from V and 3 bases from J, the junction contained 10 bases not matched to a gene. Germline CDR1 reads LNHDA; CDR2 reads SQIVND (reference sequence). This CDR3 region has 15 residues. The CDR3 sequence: CASSRTGGSLYEQYF. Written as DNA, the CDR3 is TGTGCCAGTAGCCGTACAGGGGGATCCCTCTACGAGCAGTACTTC.

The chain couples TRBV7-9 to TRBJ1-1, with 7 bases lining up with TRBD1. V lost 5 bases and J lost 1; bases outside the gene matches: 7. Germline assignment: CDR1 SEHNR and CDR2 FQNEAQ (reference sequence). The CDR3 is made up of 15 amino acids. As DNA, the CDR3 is TGTGCCAGCAGCCTTCGGAACAGGGGGAACACTGAAGCTTTCTTT. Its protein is CASSLRNRGNTEAFF.

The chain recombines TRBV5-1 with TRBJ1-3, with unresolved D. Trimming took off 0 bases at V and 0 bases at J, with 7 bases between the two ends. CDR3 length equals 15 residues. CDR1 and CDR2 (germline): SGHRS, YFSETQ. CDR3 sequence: CASSLGTPSGNTIYF. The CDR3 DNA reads TGCGCCAGCAGCTTGGGAACACCCTCTGGAAACACCATATATTTT.

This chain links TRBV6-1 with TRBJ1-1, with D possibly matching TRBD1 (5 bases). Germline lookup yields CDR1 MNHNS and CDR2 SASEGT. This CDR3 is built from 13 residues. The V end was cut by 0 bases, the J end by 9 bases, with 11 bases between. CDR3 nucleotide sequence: TGTGCCAGCAGTGAAGCGCGTACAGGCCAAGCTTTCTTT. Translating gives CASSEARTGQAFF.

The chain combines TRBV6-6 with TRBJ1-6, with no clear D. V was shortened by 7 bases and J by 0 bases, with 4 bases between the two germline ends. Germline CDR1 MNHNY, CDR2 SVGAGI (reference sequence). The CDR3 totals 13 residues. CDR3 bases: TGTGCCAGCACGAGCTCCTATAATTCACCCCTCCACTTT. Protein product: CASTSSYNSPLHF.

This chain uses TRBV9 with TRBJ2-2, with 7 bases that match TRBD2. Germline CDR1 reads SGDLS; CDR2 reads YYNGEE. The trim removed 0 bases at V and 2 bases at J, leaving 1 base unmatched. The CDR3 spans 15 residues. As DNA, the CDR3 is TGTGCCAGCAGCGTAGGACTAGCAAACACCGGGGAGCTGTTTTTT. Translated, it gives CASSVGLANTGELFF.

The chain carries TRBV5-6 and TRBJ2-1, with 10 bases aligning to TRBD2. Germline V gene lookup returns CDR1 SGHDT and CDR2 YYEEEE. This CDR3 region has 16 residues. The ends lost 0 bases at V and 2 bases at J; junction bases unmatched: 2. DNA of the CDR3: TGTGCCAGCAGCTTGGCACTAGCGGGGCCCTACAATGAGCAGTTCTTC. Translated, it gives CASSLALAGPYNEQFF.

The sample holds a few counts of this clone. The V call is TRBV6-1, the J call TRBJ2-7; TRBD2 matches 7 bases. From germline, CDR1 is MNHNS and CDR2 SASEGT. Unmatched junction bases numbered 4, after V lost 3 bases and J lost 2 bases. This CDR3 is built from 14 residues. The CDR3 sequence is CASSDPRGAYEQYF. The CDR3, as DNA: TGTGCCAGCAGTGATCCCCGGGGGGCCTACGAGCAGTACTTC.

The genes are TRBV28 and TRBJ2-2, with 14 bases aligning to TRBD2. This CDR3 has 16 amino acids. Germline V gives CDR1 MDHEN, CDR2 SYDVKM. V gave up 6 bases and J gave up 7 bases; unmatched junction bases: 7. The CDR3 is CASSPGLAGEFGELFF. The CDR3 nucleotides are TGTGCCAGCAGCCCGGGACTAGCGGGAGAATTCGGGGAGCTGTTTTTT. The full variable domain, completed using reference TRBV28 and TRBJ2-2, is DVKVTQSSRYLVKRTGEKVFLECVQDMDHENMFWYRQDPGLGLRLIYFSYDVKMKEKGDIPEGYSVSREKKERFSLILESASTNQTSMYLCASSPGLAGEFGELFFGEGSRLTVL.

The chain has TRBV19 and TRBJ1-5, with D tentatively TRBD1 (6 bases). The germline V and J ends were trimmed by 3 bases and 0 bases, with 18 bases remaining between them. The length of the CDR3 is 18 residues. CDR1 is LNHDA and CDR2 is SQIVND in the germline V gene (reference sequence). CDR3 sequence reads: CASSMGFAGDPSNQPQHF. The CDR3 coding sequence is TGTGCCAGTAGTATGGGGTTCGCAGGGGACCCTAGCAATCAGCCCCAGCATTTT.

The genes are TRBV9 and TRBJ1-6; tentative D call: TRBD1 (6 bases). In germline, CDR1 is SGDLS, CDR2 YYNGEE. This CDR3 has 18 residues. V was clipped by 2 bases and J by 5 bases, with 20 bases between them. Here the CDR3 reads CASSVDLPRGGDNSPLHF. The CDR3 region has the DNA TGTGCCAGCAGCGTCGACCTTCCGAGGGGGGGAGATAATTCACCCCTCCACTTT.

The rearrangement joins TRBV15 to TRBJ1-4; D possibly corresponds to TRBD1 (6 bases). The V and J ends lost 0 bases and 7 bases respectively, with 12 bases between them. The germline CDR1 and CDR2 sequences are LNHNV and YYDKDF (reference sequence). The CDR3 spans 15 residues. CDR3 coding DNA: TGTGCCACCAGCAGAGATTGGGGGCGCGGTGAAAAACTGTTTTTT. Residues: CATSRDWGRGEKLFF.

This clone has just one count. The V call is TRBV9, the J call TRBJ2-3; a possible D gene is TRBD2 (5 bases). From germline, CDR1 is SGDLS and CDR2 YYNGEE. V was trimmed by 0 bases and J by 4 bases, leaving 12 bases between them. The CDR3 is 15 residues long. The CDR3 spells CASSVGGLGADTQYF. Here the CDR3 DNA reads TGTGCCAGCAGCGTAGGAGGACTTGGCGCAGATACGCAGTATTTT.

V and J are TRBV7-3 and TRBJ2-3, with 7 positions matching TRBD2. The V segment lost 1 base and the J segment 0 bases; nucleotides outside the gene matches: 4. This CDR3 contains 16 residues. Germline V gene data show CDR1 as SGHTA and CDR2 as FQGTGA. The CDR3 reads CASSLNPGLSTDTQYF. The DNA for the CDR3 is TGTGCCAGCAGCTTAAACCCGGGACTAAGCACAGATACGCAGTATTTT.

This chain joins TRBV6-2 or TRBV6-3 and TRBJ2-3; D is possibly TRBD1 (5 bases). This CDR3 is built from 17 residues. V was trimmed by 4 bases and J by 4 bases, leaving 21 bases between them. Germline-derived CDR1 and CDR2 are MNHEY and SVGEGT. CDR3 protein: CASSLWKGQGVPDTQYF. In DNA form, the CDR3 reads TGTGCCAGCAGTTTATGGAAAGGCCAGGGCGTCCCAGATACGCAGTATTTT.

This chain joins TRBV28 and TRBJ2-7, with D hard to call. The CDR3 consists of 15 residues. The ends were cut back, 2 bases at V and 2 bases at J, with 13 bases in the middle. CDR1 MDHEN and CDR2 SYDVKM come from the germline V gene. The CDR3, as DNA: TGTGCCAGCAGTTTAGCCGATCCCACTACCTACGAGCAGTACTTC. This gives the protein CASSLADPTTYEQYF.